The rows below give T cell receptor beta chains drawn from one sample of a study of response to subunit inactivated influenza vaccine. TCRdb reprocessed the RT-PCR reads with MiXCR, giving one entry per CDR3 protein. The sample gives hundreds of thousands of distinct CDR3 sequences, 6% to 9% of which show up once; 10% to 15% is in the top ten. The sample here was PBMCs from blood, taken about 23 months after vaccination. The receptor source for this set is a man aged 50-75 years who received an inactivated influenza vaccine. CDR3s include the opening cysteine and the closing phenylalanine or tryptophan. Each record gives: J gene, clone size, D gene, V gene, CDR3 DNA, CDR3 protein. D genes are given only for firm matches. Clone size is shown for a subset of rows, as once, few, many or a class of expanded clone.

TRBJ2-7,.,.,TRBV20-1,TGCAGTGCTCAGCAGACCCAGATCAGCTCCTACGAGCAGTACTTC,CSAQQTQISSYEQYF
TRBJ1-1,few,.,TRBV20-1,TGCAGTGCTAGTCCCCCGGGCACTGAAGCTTTCTTT,CSASPPGTEAFF
TRBJ1-6,.,.,TRBV28,TGTGCCAGCAGTTTGAGGGGTATGGGGAATTCACCCCTCCACTTT,CASSLRGMGNSPLHF
TRBJ2-3,.,TRBD2,TRBV14,TGTGCCAGCAGCCGGACTAGCATGACAACCGGAGATACGCAGTATTTT,CASSRTSMTTGDTQYF
TRBJ1-1,few,TRBD1,TRBV3-1,TGTGCCAGCAGCCTCCCGGGACAGGGCGTCGAAGCTTTCTTT,CASSLPGQGVEAFF
TRBJ1-1,many,TRBD1,TRBV12-3/TRBV12-4,TGTGCCACCAGCTCCGGGACAGGGGCGTCTGAAGCTTTCTTT,CATSSGTGASEAFF
TRBJ1-1,.,.,TRBV1,TGCACCAGCAGCCGGACAGGGGGGATTAAGACTGAAGCTTTCTTT,CTSSRTGGIKTEAFF
TRBJ2-3,.,TRBD1,TRBV4-2,TGTGCCAGCAGCCAAGCGGGGACAGGGGCCTCAGATACGCAGTATTTT,CASSQAGTGASDTQYF
TRBJ2-1,.,.,TRBV7-9,TGTGCCAGCAGCTTAGGGGACATCGAGCAGTTCTTC,CASSLGDIEQFF
TRBJ2-3,many,.,TRBV10-2,TGCGCCAGCAGTGATATGTCGGATACGCAGTATTTT,CASSDMSDTQYF
TRBJ1-2,many,.,TRBV18,TGTGCCAGCTCACCAGGGAGTTATGGCTACACCTTC,CASSPGSYGYTF
TRBJ2-7,few,TRBD2,TRBV7-2,TGTGCCAGCAGTTATACAAGCGGGGGTCCCTACGAGCAGTACTTC,CASSYTSGGPYEQYF
TRBJ2-7,many,.,TRBV27,TGTGCCAGCAGTCTAAAACCGGGAGCCTATCCCCACGAGCAGTACTTC,CASSLKPGAYPHEQYF
TRBJ2-2,.,.,TRBV4-2,TGTGCCAGCAGCCAAGATAAAAGCGGCTCGAACACCGGGGAGCTGTTTTTT,CASSQDKSGSNTGELFF
TRBJ2-3,.,.,TRBV7-2,TGTGCCAGCAGCTTAGCTGTGGGGAGCACAGATACGCAGTATTTT,CASSLAVGSTDTQYF
TRBJ2-1,few,TRBD2,TRBV5-1,TGCGCCAGCAGCTTGGAAATTGGACTAGCGGGGGGTAATGAGCAGTTCTTC,CASSLEIGLAGGNEQFF
TRBJ1-5,many,.,TRBV18,TGTGCCAGCTCACCGGGCCAAGATCAGCCCCAGCATTTT,CASSPGQDQPQHF
TRBJ2-7,many,.,TRBV20-1,TGCAGTGCTAGTCGCTACGAGCAGTACTTC,CSASRYEQYF
TRBJ2-3,many,.,TRBV4-1,TGCGCCAGCAGCCAAATTAATCCTAGCACAGATACGCAGTATTTT,CASSQINPSTDTQYF
TRBJ1-6,many,TRBD1,TRBV27,TGTGCCAGCAGCTGGGACAGAAATTCACCCCTCCACTTT,CASSWDRNSPLHF
TRBJ2-5,many,.,TRBV6-2/TRBV6-3,TGTGCCAGCAGTTCCAACATGCAACAAGAGACCCAGTACTTC,CASSSNMQQETQYF
TRBJ2-3,many,TRBD2,TRBV10-3,TGTGCCATCAGTGAAGCGGAGCGGGGGGGCAAAGATACGCAGTATTTT,CAISEAERGGKDTQYF
TRBJ2-2,many,TRBD1,TRBV12-3/TRBV12-4,TGTGCCAGCAGAAAAGGGGGCTCTGGGGAGCTGTTTTTT,CASRKGGSGELFF
TRBJ2-6,few,.,TRBV7-2,TGTGCCAGCACCAAGAACTCTGGGGCCAACGTCCTGACTTTC,CASTKNSGANVLTF
TRBJ2-7,.,.,TRBV7-2,TGTGCCAGCAGCCAACTACAGGTATCCTACGAGCAGTACTTC,CASSQLQVSYEQYF
TRBJ2-2,.,TRBD1,TRBV24-1,TGTGCCACCAGCCCGGTACAGGGGGCGCAAAGCGGGGAGCTGTTTTTT,CATSPVQGAQSGELFF
TRBJ2-7,few,.,TRBV6-2/TRBV6-3,TGTGCCAGCAGACTGGGACCAGCCTACGAGCAGTACTTC,CASRLGPAYEQYF
TRBJ2-1,.,TRBD2,TRBV6-2/TRBV6-3,TGTGCCAGCAGTACTAGCGGGAGGGGATCTGAGCAGTTCTTC,CASSTSGRGSEQFF
TRBJ2-1,.,.,TRBV20-1,TGCAGTGCTAGCCGCCAGGAAGGTAGCTTC,CSASRQEGSF